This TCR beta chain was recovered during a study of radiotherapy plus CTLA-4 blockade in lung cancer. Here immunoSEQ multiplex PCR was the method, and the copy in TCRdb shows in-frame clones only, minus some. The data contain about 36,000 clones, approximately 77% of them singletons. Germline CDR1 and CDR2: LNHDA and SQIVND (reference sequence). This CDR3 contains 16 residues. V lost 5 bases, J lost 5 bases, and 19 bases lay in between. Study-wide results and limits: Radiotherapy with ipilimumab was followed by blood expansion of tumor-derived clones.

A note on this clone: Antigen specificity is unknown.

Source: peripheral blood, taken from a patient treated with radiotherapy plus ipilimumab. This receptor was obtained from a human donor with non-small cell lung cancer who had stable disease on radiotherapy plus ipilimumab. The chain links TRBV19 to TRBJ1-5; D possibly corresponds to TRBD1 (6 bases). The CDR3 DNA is TGTGCCAGTAGTCCACAGCAACAGGGCGGTCATCAGCCCCAGCATTTT. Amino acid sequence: CASSPQQQGGHQPQHF.